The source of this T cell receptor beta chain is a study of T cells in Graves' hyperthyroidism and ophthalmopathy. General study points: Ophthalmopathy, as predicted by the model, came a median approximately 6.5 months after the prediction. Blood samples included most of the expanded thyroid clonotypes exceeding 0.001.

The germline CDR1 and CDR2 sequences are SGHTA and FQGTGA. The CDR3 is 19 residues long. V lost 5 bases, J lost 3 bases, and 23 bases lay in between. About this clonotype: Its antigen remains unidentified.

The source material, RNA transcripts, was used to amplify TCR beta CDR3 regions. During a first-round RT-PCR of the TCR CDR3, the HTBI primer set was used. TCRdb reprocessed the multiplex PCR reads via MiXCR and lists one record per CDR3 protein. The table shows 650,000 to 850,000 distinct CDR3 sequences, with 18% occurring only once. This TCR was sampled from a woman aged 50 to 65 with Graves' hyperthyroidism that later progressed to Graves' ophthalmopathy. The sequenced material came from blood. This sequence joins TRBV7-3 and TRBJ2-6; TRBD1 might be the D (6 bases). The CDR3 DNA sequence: TGTGCCAGCAGCCCAAACTTATCCGGACAGTCATATGGGGCCAACGTCCTGACTTTC. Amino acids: CASSPNLSGQSYGANVLTF.